Included here is one T cell receptor beta chain sequence, with context. The antigen is undetermined. These data come from a study of T cells expressing NK-cell markers. Whole-study results and caveats: In roughly six donors, dominant NKG2C+ clonotypes were about 1.0-7.0% of CD8+ T cells. HCMV specificity was not established for the expanded NKG2C+ T cell clones.

Synthesis of TCR beta cDNA relied on 5'RACE template switching carrying UMIs. Each CDR3 protein gets one entry in TCRdb, which reprocessed the 5' RACE reads and gives no DNA. Seen in this sample are 350,000 to 400,000 distinct CDR3 sequences; the ten most common clones hold over 8.5%. This CDR3 has 14 residues. Germline CDR1 reads SQVTM; CDR2 reads ANQGSEA. Sequencing was carried out using blood T cells: a sorted CD56 or NKG2C T cell subset, CD4+ or CD8+ T cells, or bulk PBMC T cells (not recorded which). The chain uses TRBV29-1 and TRBJ2-3; the TRBD2 assignment by TCRdb is unverifiable without DNA. The receptor was isolated from a woman in her forties or fifties in good health. The CDR3 here is CSGGLAGGTDTQYF.